Shown below are 11 T cell receptor beta chains from a single sample sequenced in a study of blood T cell repertoires in COVID-19. Sequencing used immunoSEQ multiplex PCR; TCRdb keeps in-frame clones, though not all of them. This sample yields 250,000 or so clones, of which approximately 80% are seen a single time; around 6.5% belongs to the top ten. The sample comprised peripheral blood. Receptor source: a woman aged 55-69 years with active or convalescent COVID-19.

This rearrangement joins TRBV11-3 to TRBJ2-1; possible D gene TRBD2, 5 bases. V was shortened by 1 base and J by 6 bases, with 16 bases between the two germline ends. Germline V gene data show CDR1 as SGHNT and CDR2 as YENEEA. This CDR3 has 16 amino acids. CDR3 in DNA: TGTGCCAGCAGCTTAGCTCTAACTAGATGGGGCAATGAGCAGTTCTTC. Amino acid sequence: CASSLALTRWGNEQFF.

This clone was picked up a small number of times. This rearrangement joins TRBV18 to TRBJ1-6; 10 bases agree with TRBD1. Trimming cost V 4 bases and J 7 bases; bases outside gene matches: 4. CDR3 size: 15 residues. Germline lookup yields CDR1 KGHSH and CDR2 LQKENI. The CDR3 DNA reads TGTGCCAGCTCACTCGGGACAGGGGTCAATTCACCCCTCCACTTT. Its translation: CASSLGTGVNSPLHF.

V and J are TRBV7-3 and TRBJ1-2, with 10 bases aligning to TRBD1. The length of the CDR3 is 16 residues. Germline CDR1 reads SGHTA; CDR2 reads FQGTGA. V shed 4 bases and J 7 bases; nucleotides not matched to a gene: 12. The CDR3 DNA reads TGTGCCAGCAGCTCCCCCGGGACAGGGGATCCAGGTGGCTACACCTTC. Translated: CASSSPGTGDPGGYTF.

This sequence joins TRBV4-1 and TRBJ1-5, with TRBD1 matching over 9 bases. With 0 bases clipped from V and 3 bases from J, the junction kept 3 bases outside the gene matches. Germline V gene lookup returns CDR1 MGHRA and CDR2 YSYEKL. The CDR3 consists of 16 residues. CDR3: CASSQEQGAINQPQHF. CDR3 bases: TGCGCCAGCAGCCAAGAACAGGGGGCCATCAATCAGCCCCAGCATTTT.

The chain is built from TRBV6-6 and TRBJ2-1; 8 positions agree with TRBD1. This CDR3 has 13 residues. Germline V gene sequence: CDR1 MNHNY, CDR2 SVGAGI (reference sequence). V lost 7 bases, J lost 5 bases, and 4 bases stayed unmatched. In DNA form, the CDR3 reads TGTGCCAGCACTTCGGACAGGGACAATGAGCAGTTCTTC. Its protein product is CASTSDRDNEQFF.

The rearrangement uses TRBV3-1 (or the pseudogene TRBV3-2) and TRBJ2-7; perhaps TRBD1 as D (5 bases). The V and J ends lost 3 bases and 1 base respectively, with 10 bases between them. CDR1 and CDR2 (germline): LGHDT, YNNKEL (reference sequence). CDR3 length equals 14 residues. This CDR3 reads CASSQDTRSYEQYF. The CDR3 coding sequence is TGTGCCAGCAGCCAGGACACTCGATCCTACGAGCAGTACTTC.

V usage is TRBV30 and J usage is TRBJ1-1; D ambiguous. Trimming shortened V by 4 bases and J by 5 bases, and 17 bases separated the two germline ends. CDR3 length: 14 amino acids. Per germline, CDR1 GTSNPN and CDR2 SVGIG (reference sequence). For the CDR3, the DNA is TGTGCCTGGACCCGAAATGCGGTGGATACTGAAGCTTTCTTT. It yields the protein CAWTRNAVDTEAFF.

This clone has more than one count but fewer than ten. This rearrangement joins TRBV27 to TRBJ2-3; D is perhaps TRBD1 (5 bases). This CDR3 is built from 14 residues. Germline V gene sequence: CDR1 MNHEY, CDR2 SMNVEV (reference sequence). Trimming left V 7 bases short and J 6 bases short, with 17 bases between. The CDR3, as DNA: TGTGCCAGCAAGGGGCTAGAGGTTGCGGATACGCAGTATTTT. Its protein is CASKGLEVADTQYF.

The sample holds a few counts of this clone. V and J are TRBV30 and TRBJ1-6; a weak D match, TRBD1 (6 bases). The CDR3 runs 13 residues. The V and J ends lost 4 bases and 7 bases respectively, with 11 bases between them. Germline V gives CDR1 GTSNPN, CDR2 SVGIG (reference sequence). As DNA, the CDR3 is TGTGCCTGGAATCGACAGGAGAATTCACCCCTCCACTTT. Translated: CAWNRQENSPLHF.

The J gene is TRBJ1-2, the V gene TRBV12-3 or TRBV12-4, with 8 bases fitting TRBD1. The CDR3 loop spans 13 amino acids. V gave up 6 bases and J gave up 2 bases; unmatched junction bases: 2. CDR3 residues: CASSRTGNYGYTF. The CDR3 DNA follows: TGTGCCAGCAGCAGGACAGGGAACTATGGCTACACCTTC.

V usage is TRBV18 and J usage is TRBJ1-3; 7 nucleotides match TRBD1. The CDR3 is 15 residues long. J gave up 4 bases and V 2 bases, and 5 bases lay outside the gene matches. CDR1 and CDR2 from the germline V gene are KGHSH and LQKENI. The CDR3 region has the DNA TGTGCCAGCTCACCAGAGGGGGCATCGGGAAACACCATATATTTT. As protein: CASSPEGASGNTIYF. Together with reference TRBV18 and TRBJ1-3, the CDR3 gives the full variable domain: NAGVMQNPRHLVRRRGQEARLRCSPMKGHSHVYWYRQLPEEGLKFMVYLQKENIIDESGMPKERFSAEFPKEGPSILRIQQVVRGDSAAYFCASSPEGASGNTIYFGEGSWLTVV.